A single sample is the source of the 13 T cell receptor beta chains below, sequenced in a study of early T cells in non-severe SARS-CoV-2 infection (dated by TCRdb to the early 2020s). The library was obtained by 5' RACE. Instrument used: NextSeq 500. TCRdb took the public reads, trimmed them with fastp at Q25, ran MiXCR for clone calling and kept in-frame beta chains. Here each entry gathers all rows of one CDR3 protein and keeps the most common genes and DNA. The sample table holds fewer than 40,000 distinct CDR3 sequences, of which 5% to 6.5% were seen once. The top ten constitute around 4.8% of the sample. The sequenced sample consisted of whole blood. These receptors were taken from an adult who was a healthcare worker with PCR-confirmed SARS-CoV-2 infection or an uninfected control (not recorded which).

This clonotype was seen many times. This rearrangement joins TRBV5-4 to TRBJ2-4, with TRBD1 as a possible D gene (6 bases). Germline values: CDR1 SGHNT, CDR2 YYREEE (reference sequence). Trimming took off 5 bases at V and 7 bases at J, with 19 bases between the two ends. This CDR3 spans 15 amino acids. Written as DNA, the CDR3 is TGTGCCAGCAGTGATGGGACACCCCTGTTGAACATTCAGTACTTC. Encoded protein: CASSDGTPLLNIQYF.

The CDR3 nucleotides are TGTGCCAGCAGAAGGGACAGGGTGGGAAATGAGCAGTTCTTC. Amino acid sequence: CASRRDRVGNEQFF. The V and J genes are TRBV12-3 or TRBV12-4 and TRBJ2-1, with TRBD1 identical over 9 bases. The CDR3 contains 14 residues. The J segment lost 7 bases and the V segment lost 6 bases, leaving 7 bases of the junction unmatched.

The sample holds a few counts of this clonotype. The V call is TRBV28, the J call TRBJ1-2, with D tentatively TRBD1 (6 bases). Trimming took off 6 bases at V and 1 base at J, with 12 bases between the two ends. CDR3 size: 14 residues. Germline assignment: CDR1 MDHEN and CDR2 SYDVKM. As DNA, the CDR3 is TGTGCCAGCAGGGCTACAGGGTTTAACTATGGCTACACCTTC. Protein sequence: CASRATGFNYGYTF.

The rearrangement uses TRBV6-4 and TRBJ2-3, with TRBD2 matching over 7 bases. V lost 0 bases to trimming and J lost 4 bases; unmatched junction nucleotides: 10. The CDR3 spans 17 residues. CDR1 MRHNA and CDR2 SNTAGT come from the germline V gene. The CDR3 nucleotides are TGTGCCAGCAGTGACTCGCCGGCGGGGGACCGTCCAGATACGCAGTATTTT. Translated, it gives CASSDSPAGDRPDTQYF.

The genes are TRBV12-3 or TRBV12-4 and TRBJ1-3; D is perhaps TRBD1 (6 bases). Trimming pared 5 bases from V and 0 bases from J, leaving 14 bases between. This CDR3 is 16 amino acids long. The CDR3 loop is CASSADSSHSGNTIYF. The CDR3 DNA reads TGTGCCAGCAGTGCGGACAGTTCCCACTCTGGAAACACCATATATTTT.

This clonotype has a count of ten or more. In DNA form, the CDR3 reads TGTGCCAGCAGCGTGACAGGGCTATCCTATGGCTACACCTTC. Translating gives CASSVTGLSYGYTF. This sequence joins TRBV25-1 and TRBJ1-2, with 7 bases fitting TRBD1. This CDR3 is 14 amino acids long. Losses at the gene ends were 6 bases for V and 4 bases for J; bases not matched to a gene: 8. Germline V CDR1 and CDR2: MGHDK, SYGVNS.

This sequence joins TRBV10-3 and TRBJ2-3; D is perhaps TRBD2 (5 bases). This CDR3 has 11 residues. The V and J ends lost 10 bases and 6 bases respectively, with 11 bases between them. Germline V gene sequence: CDR1 ENHRY, CDR2 SYGVKD. CDR3 DNA: TGTGCCAGGCTAAGAGGGGATACGCAGTATTTT. Its protein product is CARLRGDTQYF.

V gene TRBV29-1 combines with J gene TRBJ2-2; 8 bases fit TRBD1. The CDR3 contains 14 residues. V gave up 4 bases and J gave up 3 bases; unmatched junction bases: 4. Germline loops: CDR1 SQVTM, CDR2 ANQGSEA. DNA for the CDR3: TGCAGCGTTGGACAGGGGACCGACACCGGGGAGCTGTTTTTT. It translates to CSVGQGTDTGELFF.

Many counts were recorded for this clonotype. The CDR3 bases are TGTGCCAGCAGCTTAATGGAGGGCTTTGACGGCTACGAGCAGTACTTC. Its protein is CASSLMEGFDGYEQYF. The chain is built from TRBV7-6 and TRBJ2-7, with D perhaps matching TRBD2 (6 bases). V was shortened by 2 bases and J by 3 bases, with 17 bases between the two germline ends. The CDR3 has 16 residues. The germline V gene has CDR1 SGHVS and CDR2 FNYEAQ.

This clonotype was picked up many times. The chain carries TRBV9 and TRBJ2-3; D uncertain. There are 15 residues in the CDR3. V gave up 3 bases and J gave up 4 bases, with 15 bases separating them. The germline V gene encodes CDR1 SGDLS and CDR2 YYNGEE. The CDR3, as DNA: TGTGCCAGCAGCGCTCACTCCTTGGTTCCAGATACGCAGTATTTT. It yields the protein CASSAHSLVPDTQYF.

This clonotype occurred a few times. The chain has TRBV5-1 and TRBJ1-1, with TRBD1 identical over 7 bases. Trimming took 4 bases from V and 8 from J; bases not matched to a gene: 5. This CDR3 has 12 residues. CDR1 is SGHRS, CDR2 YFSETQ, per germline. CDR3 nucleotide sequence: TGCGCCAGCAGCCCCGAGACAGGGGAAGCTTTCTTT. It specifies CASSPETGEAFF.

At least ten counts were recorded for this clonotype. The chain joins TRBV6-6 to TRBJ1-3; the D gene is possibly TRBD1 (5 bases). Per germline, CDR1 MNHNY and CDR2 SVGAGI (reference sequence). Between the trimmed V and J ends, which lost 2 bases and 0 bases, there was a span of 11 bases. The CDR3 covers 16 residues. As DNA, the CDR3 is TGTGCCAGCAGTTACGCGTCAGGGCTCTCTGGAAACACCATATATTTT. Translation gives CASSYASGLSGNTIYF.

The sample holds many counts of this clonotype. J is TRBJ2-2 and V is TRBV9; 13 nucleotides align to TRBD2. CDR1 SGDLS and CDR2 YYNGEE come from the germline V gene. Germline trimming cut 0 bases from V and 4 bases from J; bases unmatched to any gene: 6. There are 18 residues in the CDR3. Written as DNA, the CDR3 is TGTGCCAGCAGCGTAGGGACTAGCGGGAGTGGAAGCACCGGGGAGCTGTTTTTT. This codes for CASSVGTSGSGSTGELFF.